This T cell receptor beta chain was captured in a study of identical twins. Template switching, a step in the protocol, added a universal primer site, and cDNA carried unique molecular identifiers. From the 5' RACE reads, TCRdb called clonotypes with MiXCR, one entry per CDR3 protein. The sample consists of more than 600,000 distinct CDR3 sequences, about 20% of them appearing once. V was clipped by 6 bases and J by 5 bases; unmatched bases: 8. From germline, CDR1 is DFQATT and CDR2 SNEGSKA (reference sequence). The CDR3 sequence is 13 residues long. These sequences were also reported in another study, on T cells expressing NK-cell markers. That report adds: For about 6 donors, the dominant NKG2C+ clonotypes made up about 1.0-7.5% of their CD8+ T cells.

The chain carries TRBV20-1 and TRBJ2-3; 7 positions match TRBD2. The specimen was PBMCs. The clonotype comes from a woman aged 18 to 35 in good health. The CDR3 coding sequence is TGCAGTGCCCCTGGACTAGTTGTAGATACGCAGTATTTT. Amino acid sequence: CSAPGLVVDTQYF.